This T cell receptor beta chain was profiled in a study of T cell responses to AZD1222 COVID-19 vaccine. Germline CDR1 is KGHDR and CDR2 is SFDVKD. The trim removed 2 bases at V and 3 bases at J, leaving 0 bases unmatched. The CDR3 loop spans 16 amino acids. Libraries were prepared by immunoSEQ multiplex PCR; TCRdb keeps only in-frame clonotypes and omits some of them. The sample lists roughly 180,000 clones, 90% occurring once. The starting material was peripheral blood, obtained on day 0 of AZD1222 vaccination. The V gene is TRBV24-1, the J gene TRBJ2-3; 14 nucleotides line up with TRBD2. This sequence originates from an adult in good health. CDR3 nucleotides: TGTGCCACCAGTGATTGGACTAGCGGGGGGACAGATACGCAGTATTTT. Translation gives CATSDWTSGGTDTQYF.